The clone carrying this TCR beta chain was seen only a few times. These data are taken from a study of blood T cell repertoires in COVID-19. In the study overall: The United States, Italy and Spain supplied acute and convalescent COVID-19 samples. The analysed material was cDNA or gDNA that came from T cells, B-cell-depleted T cells, or PBMCs.

Germline CDR1 is SNHLY and CDR2 is FYNNEI. The CDR3 length is 14 residues. V was clipped by 3 bases and J by 2 bases, with 11 bases between them. TCRdb's copy holds only in-frame clones and misses some; the assay was immunoSEQ multiplex PCR. Seen here are tens of thousands of clones, approximately 86% observed once, and the top ten hold roughly 1.3%. This receptor was obtained from a man aged 60-69 years with acute or convalescent COVID-19. The sequencing sample was made of peripheral blood. The V gene is TRBV2, the J gene TRBJ2-7; tentatively, D is TRBD2 (6 bases). This chain's CDR3 is CASSDSGRPYEQYF. The CDR3 nucleotides read TGTGCCAGCAGTGATAGCGGCCGGCCCTACGAGCAGTACTTC. The complete variable domain, with remaining parts taken from reference TRBV2 and TRBJ2-7, reads EPEVTQTPSHQVTQMGQEVILRCVPISNHLYFYWYRQILGQKVEFLVSFYNNEISEKSEIFDDQFSVERPDGSNFTLKIRSTKLEDSAMYFCASSDSGRPYEQYFGPGTRLTVT.